Each of the 17 T cell receptor beta chains below was sequenced from the same sample in a study of long-term antiretroviral therapy in people with HIV. Version v3.0 of the immunoSEQ assay ran at survey level. Some clones are missing from TCRdb's copy, which holds only in-frame ones; the method was immunoSEQ multiplex PCR. The table includes tens of thousands of clones, roughly 82% detected once. The sample here was unsorted PBMCs, taken 0.6 years after starting antiretroviral therapy. The receptors here all came from a man between 18 and 35 years old with HIV.

The rearrangement joins TRBV28 to TRBJ2-7; the D gene is possibly TRBD2 (5 bases). The CDR3 totals 13 residues. V lost 5 bases and J lost 6, with 14 bases in between. The germline CDR1 and CDR2 sequences are MDHEN and SYDVKM. The CDR3 loop reads CASSDGLKGEQYF. The CDR3 coding sequence is TGTGCCAGCAGTGACGGACTGAAGGGCGAGCAGTACTTC.

The V call is TRBV5-5, the J call TRBJ2-2, with D uncertain. V lost 0 bases and J 7 bases, leaving 4 bases between the germline ends. Germline V gene lookup returns CDR1 SGHKS and CDR2 YYEKEE (reference sequence). The CDR3 sequence is 12 residues long. This chain's CDR3 is CASSLVGGELFF. CDR3 DNA: TGTGCCAGCAGCTTGGTCGGCGGGGAGCTGTTTTTT.

This clone turned up a few times. The chain has TRBV7-9 and TRBJ1-2; 10 nucleotides align to TRBD1. This CDR3 spans 15 amino acids. V was pared by 1 base and J by 4 bases, with 3 bases of the junction left unmatched. The germline V gene encodes CDR1 SEHNR and CDR2 FQNEAQ (reference sequence). The CDR3 is CASSLVGTGVYGYTF. The CDR3 DNA sequence: TGTGCCAGCAGCTTAGTCGGGACAGGGGTCTATGGCTACACCTTC.

This sequence joins TRBV28 and TRBJ2-1; TRBD2 agrees at 14 bases. Germline V gene sequence: CDR1 MDHEN, CDR2 SYDVKM. The CDR3 extends over 20 amino acids. V shed 5 bases, J shed 0 bases, and the junction held 12 bases outside the gene matches. DNA of the CDR3: TGTGCCAGCAGTGCGAAAAGACTAGCGGGAGGGGAAAGCTCCTACAATGAGCAGTTCTTC. It yields the protein CASSAKRLAGGESSYNEQFF.

This clone has just one count. This sequence joins TRBV19 and TRBJ2-2; the D call may be TRBD1 or TRBD2 (6 bases each). There are 16 residues in the CDR3. Germline lookup yields CDR1 LNHDA and CDR2 SQIVND (reference sequence). Trimming took off 7 bases at V and 2 bases at J, with 17 bases between the two ends. The CDR3 protein is CASTSGGHKNTGELFF. The CDR3 nucleotides are TGTGCCAGTACTTCCGGGGGACACAAAAACACCGGGGAGCTGTTTTTT.

This chain joins TRBV28 and TRBJ2-1; no definite D call. Germline CDR1 and CDR2: MDHEN and SYDVKM. This CDR3 is 14 amino acids long. V was shortened by 3 bases and J by 5 bases, with 11 bases between the two germline ends. The DNA of the CDR3 is TGTGCCAGCAGTTTGCCTCTAGGAAACAATGAGCAGTTCTTC. Amino acid sequence: CASSLPLGNNEQFF.

The J gene is TRBJ2-7, the V gene TRBV7-9; 10 bases align to TRBD2. The CDR3 spans 15 residues. Germline lookup yields CDR1 SEHNR and CDR2 FQNEAQ (reference sequence). V shed 5 bases and J 2 bases; nucleotides not matched to a gene: 6. CDR3 DNA: TGTGCCAGCAGCCCGGGACTAGCGCTAACCTACGAGCAGTACTTC. Its translation is CASSPGLALTYEQYF.

The V call is TRBV7-2, the J call TRBJ1-5; D remains unclear. The CDR3 runs 13 residues. CDR1 is SGHTA and CDR2 is FQGNSA in the germline V gene. The germline V and J ends were trimmed by 2 bases and 7 bases, with 9 bases remaining between them. In DNA form, the CDR3 reads TGTGCCAGCAGCTTACGGGCTATGCAGCCCCAGCATTTT. Amino acid sequence: CASSLRAMQPQHF.

The chain's CDR3 is CASSLGVSGNYEQYF. CDR3 sequence (DNA): TGCGCCAGCAGCTTGGGAGTCTCGGGAAACTACGAGCAGTACTTC. J is TRBJ2-7 and V is TRBV5-1, with D possibly TRBD2 on 5 matching bases. Germline assignment: CDR1 SGHRS and CDR2 YFSETQ. V lost 0 bases to trimming and J lost 3 bases, with 13 bases between them. The CDR3 extends over 15 amino acids.

The chain employs TRBV28 and TRBJ1-5, with TRBD1 identical over 8 bases. The germline CDR1 and CDR2 sequences are MDHEN and SYDVKM. There are 16 residues in the CDR3. Trimming at V came to 1 base and at J to 4 bases, leaving 6 bases not matched to a gene. The CDR3 region is CASSLLQGAGNQPQHF. CDR3 sequence (DNA): TGTGCCAGCAGTTTATTGCAGGGGGCGGGGAATCAGCCCCAGCATTTT.

V is TRBV9 and J is TRBJ1-1, with D maybe TRBD1 (5 bases). Germline V gene lookup returns CDR1 SGDLS and CDR2 YYNGEE. V lost 5 bases to trimming and J lost 9 bases, with 11 bases between them. There are 11 residues in the CDR3. The CDR3 nucleotides are TGTGCCAGCAGTCGGGGCGGACAAGCTTTCTTT. Translated, it gives CASSRGGQAFF.

The genes are TRBV28 and TRBJ1-4; D perhaps matches TRBD1 (5 bases). The CDR3 has 14 residues. In germline, CDR1 is MDHEN, CDR2 SYDVKM. V lost 4 bases and J lost 4, with 10 bases in between. This CDR3 is CASSSQAVNEKLFF. CDR3 DNA: TGTGCCAGCAGTTCACAGGCAGTTAATGAAAAACTGTTTTTT.

V usage is TRBV19 and J usage is TRBJ2-2; a weak D match, TRBD1 (6 bases). This CDR3 region has 15 residues. The V end was cut by 5 bases, the J end by 4 bases, with 14 bases between. Germline CDR1 LNHDA, CDR2 SQIVND (reference sequence). CDR3: CASSFNRETTGELFF. The DNA of the CDR3 is TGTGCCAGTAGTTTCAACAGGGAGACCACCGGGGAGCTGTTTTTT.

The chain uses TRBV6-1 and TRBJ2-3; 10 bases align to TRBD2. Unmatched junction bases numbered 3, after V lost 2 bases and J lost 4 bases. The CDR3 extends over 15 amino acids. Per germline, CDR1 MNHNS and CDR2 SASEGT. In nucleotides, the CDR3 is TGTGCCAGCAGTGAAAAAGCGGGAGGGCCAGATACGCAGTATTTT. Amino acids: CASSEKAGGPDTQYF.

The CDR3 loop is CASSLEGGPSEKLFF. Written as DNA, the CDR3 is TGTGCCAGCAGCCTAGAGGGAGGGCCCAGCGAAAAACTGTTTTTT. The chain recombines TRBV9 with TRBJ1-4; D uncertain. Trimming cost V 4 bases and J 8 bases, with 18 bases left between them. This CDR3 contains 15 residues. The V gene's germline CDR1 is SGDLS and CDR2 YYNGEE. Variable domain in full (rest from reference TRBV9 and TRBJ1-4): DSGVTQTPKHLITATGQRVTLRCSPRSGDLSVYWYQQSLDQGLQFLIQYYNGEERAKGNILERFSAQQFPDLHSELNLSSLELGDSALYFCASSLEGGPSEKLFFGSGTQLSVL.

J is TRBJ1-5 and V is TRBV7-2; 8 bases map to TRBD1. CDR3 size: 16 residues. V lost 3 bases and J lost 1; bases outside the gene matches: 5. In germline, CDR1 is SGHTA, CDR2 FQGNSA. CDR3 nucleotides: TGTGCCAGCAGCTTTACAGGGGGTGTGAGCAATCAGCCCCAGCATTTT. Translation: CASSFTGGVSNQPQHF.

This clone was seen a handful of times. The chain is built from TRBV20-1 and TRBJ1-1; D remains ambiguous. The CDR3 is 11 amino acids. The ends were cut back, 0 bases at V and 5 bases at J, with 4 bases in the middle. Germline CDR1 is DFQATT and CDR2 is SNEGSKA (reference sequence). The CDR3 bases are TGCAGTGCTAGAGATTTAACTGAAGCTTTCTTT. Translation: CSARDLTEAFF.